Detailed here is one T cell receptor beta chain. What this receptor recognizes is not known. The input lacks base qualities; no much larger clone sits a single base away. These data originate in a study of blood T cell repertoires in COVID-19 (dated by TCRdb to the early 2020s). Regarding the complete study: Samples from collaborators originated in the United States, Italy and Spain and spanned both the acute and convalescent phases of COVID-19. The material from the prospective study consisted of cDNA or gDNA derived from T cells, B-cell-depleted T cells, or PBMCs. The dataset comprised deeply sampled blood TCRbeta repertoires from subjects exposed to, actively infected with, or recovered from COVID-19. The repertoires were made available in a free public database intended to serve as a resource for research on the immune response to SARS-CoV-2. The samples were drawn from two sources: the first 160 participants of the ongoing ImmuneRACE study, and over 950 subjects contributed by 6 global collaborators. A de-identified subject ID, COVID-19 status, age in years and sex were almost always included in the sample metadata. Where available, HLA class I and class II types were taken from metadata supplied by the sample provider and were not determined by assay-based typing.

From the cysteine up to the phenylalanine, the CDR3 has a length of 13 residues. Only CDR3 DNA is held: 39 bases, read in frame from base 1. Cut back by 3 bases and 2 bases, the V and J ends lie 8 bases apart. CDR1 and CDR2 are read off the germline V gene (reference sequence) as LNHDA and SQIVND. The collaborating institutions used their own protocols to collect whole blood in K2EDTA tubes. For TCRbeta analysis, collaborator samples were shipped as frozen whole blood, as isolated PBMCs, or as DNA extracted from either sample type. Broader findings and caveats from the paper: Clinical and demographic metadata were provided uncurated, with the amount varying by source and participant.

The immunoSEQ Assay, a bias-controlled multiplex PCR, was used to amplify TCRbeta CDR3 regions from genomic DNA. As for the authors' bioinformatics: Within the assay, amplification of reference gene primers was used to estimate how many nucleated cells each sample contained. To quantify the absolute abundance of each unique TCRbeta CDR3 rearrangement, sequence reads were collapsed and filtered. For each sample, productive Simpson clonality was calculated as the square root of Simpson's diversity index across productive rearrangements. TCRdb took over this immuneACCESS table, retaining in-frame rearrangements with V and J assigned. Such tables are incomplete; in checked studies, under half of the missing clones stem from an unresolved V gene, and the remainder is unexplained. V and J calls and clone size are copied from that table; D and trimming were computed from the DNA. This sample holds 65,000 to 90,000 clones; over 80% were observed only once. Jointly, the top ten make up approximately 2.4% of the sample.

This clonotype was obtained from an elderly man with active or convalescent COVID-19. The sample consisted of peripheral blood. The rearrangement joined TRBV19 to TRBJ2-7, and perhaps TRBD1 as D gene, on 6 matching bases. The CDR3 reads as follows: CASSIGTPYEQYF. Read as DNA, the sequence is TGTGCCAGTAGTATTGGGACACCCTACGAGCAGTACTTC.